This T cell receptor (beta chain) originates from a study of blood T cells in healthy people across ages. Study context: Per every two T cells, about one barcoded beta molecule was captured by template switching.

V shed 5 bases and J shed 10 bases, with 22 bases lying between them. CDR1 and CDR2 (germline): SEHNR, FQNEAQ (reference sequence). CDR3 length: 15 residues. Study-level results: Considered underestimates were the diversity estimates obtained from one million T cells.

Alongside a J-beta primer mix, a sample-barcoded 5' primer served in a second PCR lasting roughly 7 to 12 cycles. TCRdb reprocessed the 5' RACE reads with MiXCR, giving one entry per CDR3 protein. The sample has 1.5 million to 2 million distinct CDR3 sequences, roughly 28% seen once. Healthy Russian Caucasian donors spanned ages roughly 6 to 90 years. PBMCs were isolated at a quantity of at least 6 million per sample. For this clonotype: The target antigen is unknown.

Material: blood. V and J are TRBV7-9 and TRBJ2-3; D is possibly TRBD2 (5 bases). This clonotype originated in a woman aged 25 to 39 in good health. The CDR3 nucleotides are TGTGCCAGCAGCACAAGAGGCGGGCCCGAGAACCCGCAGTATTTT. Protein: CASSTRGGPENPQYF.